The T cell receptor (beta chain) under discussion was sequenced for a study of shared clonotypes between healthy human individuals (TCRdb year 2020). Some background on the complete study: The cohort included a few men and a couple of women between 18 and 49 years of age. For each donor, CD4 naive and CD4 memory were each run on three plates, CD8 naive on two plates, and CD8 memory on one plate. To estimate repertoire size and how much clonotype sharing occurs between individuals, the study deeply sequenced the blood TCR repertoires of several healthy adults. Different laboratories and diverse techniques were used to prepare libraries and sequence TCR repertoires, to increase sequencing depth and limit assay-specific biases. Leukapheresis yielded between about 0.9 and 10 billion PBMCs per donor.

From the germline V gene, CDR1 is SGHAT and CDR2 is FQNNGV. V is cut by 2 bases and J by 5 bases, and the space between the germline ends is 4 bases. From the cysteine through the phenylalanine, the CDR3 covers 11 amino acids. The retained sequence is limited to the CDR3, 33 bases, with the frame set at the first base. Using the deep immunoSEQ assay, multiplex PCR amplified TCR CDR3 regions from genomic DNA. Extracted genomic DNA from each cell subset was distributed evenly across all wells of several immunoSEQ 96-well plates, and each plate was treated as a replicate. Each replicate PCR for sorted subsets received about 200 ng genomic DNA, equal to some 32,000 T cell genomes. Purified libraries were quantified with a Qubit 3.0 fluorometer, sized on a Bioanalyzer 2100, and re-quantified with the KAPA Library Quantification kit. A separate single-read 150-cycle Illumina NextSeq 550 flow cell was used to sequence each immunoSEQ 96-well plate. For the original study's pipeline: Because only junctional sequences without quality scores were contained in the immunoSEQ output, filtering matching that applied to full-length reads could not be performed. To assign V/J genes and CDR3, sequences were annotated using PyIR, a Python wrapper for IgBLAST v1.9, with IMGT germline references. Reads were filtered out if the reads had weak V/J assignments (E-value above 1e-6), no CDR3, stop codons, out-of-frame junctions, or ambiguous translated residues. V3J clonotypes were defined by identical inferred V gene, J gene, and CDR3 amino acid sequence. Percentage overlap between repertoires was calculated by dividing the number of shared unique clonotypes by the size of the smaller repertoire. Repertoire richness was assessed with RTK rarefaction, the Chao1 estimator, and Recon v2.1 estimates of unobserved clonotypes. For all TCRbeta clonotypes obtained by the gDNA method from four donors, generation probabilities were computed with OLGA. In TCRdb, the immuneACCESS table is reduced to in-frame sequences with V and J assigned. These tables do not hold every clone; where another copy was compared, an unresolved V gene accounts for under half, and the others remain unexplained. V, J and clone size are those of that table, while D and trimming were read from the DNA. The sample contains around 600,000 clones, roughly 95% of them found a single time. The ten largest clones capture 0.11% of the sample.

The paper as a whole reports these results and caveats: Even with the large sequencing depth, rarefaction of the sorted-subset datasets indicated that sequencing was incomplete. Estimated clonotype richness was generally larger for naive than for memory subsets. Sampling was limited to blood, and TCR repertoires in tissue likely differ from TCR repertoires in blood. Because the study included only a small number of donors, the genetic and exposure-history diversity represented was limited. Pairwise subsampling led to the expectation that sequencing depth would affect the degree of clonotype sharing among donors. Compared with non-shared clonotypes, the clonotypes found in all four sorted-subset donors had higher generation probabilities. Sharing across several donors was observed for roughly 5% of naive CD4, 3% to 4% of naive CD8, over 2% of memory CD4, and roughly 0.43% of memory CD8 clonotypes.

CD8 naive samples were CD45RO-negative cells positively selected for CCR7, giving a CD45RA+CCR7+ population that excluded TemRA cells. The donors were healthy, HIV-negative adults with no recently reported acute infections or vaccinations. All donors were Caucasian adults living in Nashville, Tennessee, USA. Blood was collected by leukapheresis, and PBMCs were isolated by Ficoll-Histopaque density gradient centrifugation and then cryopreserved in liquid nitrogen vapor phase. Analytical flow cytometry was used to check the purity and quantity of each magnetically sorted T cell population. Each sorted fraction had its genomic DNA isolated and then quantified by UV absorbance on a Nanodrop 2000c. With respect to this clone: Its antigen has not been determined. The sample holds no much larger clone one base away, and base qualities are not on file.

The chain employs TRBV11-2 and TRBJ2-7; too little of a D gene remains to name it. This TCR derives from a woman aged 25-40 years in good health. Sequenced: naive CD8+ T cells sorted from blood. The sample's cell subset or site label, in plain terms: CD45RA+CCR7+. The nucleotide sequence reads TGTGCCAGCAGCTTATTAAACGAGCAGTACTTC. The translation is CASSLLNEQYF.